This T cell receptor beta chain was recorded in a study of blood T cell repertoires in COVID-19. Overall study context: Samples representing acute and convalescent COVID-19 were sourced from the United States, Italy and Spain. PBMCs, B-cell-depleted T cells, or T cells were the source of the cDNA or gDNA that made up the material.

In the authors' methods: Amplification from reference gene primers served as the basis for estimated nucleated cell counts. Sequencing was performed with immunoSEQ multiplex PCR; in TCRdb, only in-frame clones are kept and a portion is missing. For V, J and clone size, that table is used; D and trimming come from the DNA. The table includes 20,000 or so clones, more than 85% detected once. Germline CDR1 SGHRS, CDR2 YFSETQ. The CDR3 is 13 residues long. Trimming left V 6 bases short and J 5 bases short, with 11 bases between. The clonotype was recovered from a woman between 65 and 79 years old with active COVID-19. The chain is built from TRBV5-1 and TRBJ2-2; no definite D call. The sample was peripheral blood. CDR3 DNA: TGCGCCAGCATTCTTCATCAGACCGGGGAGCTGTTTTTT. It encodes CASILHQTGELFF.